This T cell receptor (beta chain) was recorded in a study of Ad26.COV2.S vaccination and SARS-CoV-2 variants. Study-level points and caveats: For non-spike TCRs, breadth in vaccine recipients resembled that in placebo recipients.

TCRdb's table, derived via immunoSEQ multiplex PCR, lists solely in-frame clones and lacks some. The sample includes roughly 700,000 clones, more than 80% of them seen just once. Looked up from germline, CDR1 is SGHAT and CDR2 is FQNNGV. CDR3 length: 14 residues. Trimming removed 1 base at V and 9 bases at J, with 15 bases between. This clone appeared once. What it binds is unknown. As to treatment: some 20 received Ad26.COV2.S at low or high dose, single or two shots; about 5 received placebo; per-sample allocation not given. Day 63 after the first vaccine or placebo injection was the time point for sampling. Donation came from an adult in Boston who was aged 18-55 years.

The chain joins TRBV11-2 to TRBJ2-5; D might be TRBD2 (5 bases). The sample consisted of peripheral blood, taken in a trial of Ad26.COV2.S vaccine versus placebo. The sequence came from a person aged 18 to 59 who received the Ad26.COV2.S COVID-19 vaccine or a placebo. The CDR3 coding sequence is TGTGCCAGCAGCTTAGTGGACCGCGGGCGAGCCCAGTACTTC. Protein product: CASSLVDRGRAQYF. Drawing the rest from reference TRBV11-2 and TRBJ2-5, the complete variable domain is EAGVAQSPRYKIIEKRQSVAFWCNPISGHATLYWYQQILGQGPKLLIQFQNNGVVDDSQLPKDRFSAERLKGVDSTLKIQPAKLEDSAVYLCASSLVDRGRAQYFGPGTRLLVL.